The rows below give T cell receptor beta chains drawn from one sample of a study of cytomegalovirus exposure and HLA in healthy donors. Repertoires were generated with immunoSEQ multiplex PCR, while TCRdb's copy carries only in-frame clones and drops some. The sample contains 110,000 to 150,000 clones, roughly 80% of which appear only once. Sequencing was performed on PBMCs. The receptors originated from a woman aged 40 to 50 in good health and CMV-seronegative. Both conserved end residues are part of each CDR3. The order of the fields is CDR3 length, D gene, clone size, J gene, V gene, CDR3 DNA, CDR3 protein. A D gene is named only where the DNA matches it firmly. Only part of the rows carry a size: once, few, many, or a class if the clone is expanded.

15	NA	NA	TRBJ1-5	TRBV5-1	TGCGCCAGCAGCCTGAGGGGGGGCGGCAATCAGCCCCAGCATTTT	CASSLRGGGNQPQHF
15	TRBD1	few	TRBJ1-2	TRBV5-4	TGTGCCAGCAGCCCGCGACAGGGACCTGTATTCAGCTACACCTTC	CASSPRQGPVFSYTF
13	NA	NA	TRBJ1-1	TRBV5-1	TGCGCCAGCAGCCGGGGGGAGGGTTCTGAAGCTTTCTTT	CASSRGEGSEAFF
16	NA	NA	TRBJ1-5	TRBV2	TGTGCCAGCAGTGATAGGGGGGGTGGGGGCAATCAGCCCCAGCATTTT	CASSDRGGGGNQPQHF
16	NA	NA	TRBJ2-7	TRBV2	TGTGCCAGCAGTCCTACTAGGGGGGGGCGCGTCGACGAGCAGTACTTC	CASSPTRGGRVDEQYF
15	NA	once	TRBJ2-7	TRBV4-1	TGCGCCAGCAGCCCCGGCGGTGGGGGGAACTACGAGCAGTACTTC	CASSPGGGGNYEQYF
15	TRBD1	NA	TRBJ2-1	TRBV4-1	TGCGCCAGCACCTTCCGGGACAGGGATTACAATGAGCAGTTCTTC	CASTFRDRDYNEQFF
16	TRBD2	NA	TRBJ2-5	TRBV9	TGTGCCAGCAGCGTAGCTGGTAGCGGGGGGCAAGAGACCCAGTACTTC	CASSVAGSGGQETQYF
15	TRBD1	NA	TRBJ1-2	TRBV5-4	TGTGCCAGCAGCTCCCCGAAGACAGGGGGCTATGGCTACACCTTC	CASSSPKTGGYGYTF
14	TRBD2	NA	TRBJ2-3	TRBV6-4	TGTGCCAGCAGACCCACTAGCGGGCCGGATACGCAGTATTTT	CASRPTSGPDTQYF
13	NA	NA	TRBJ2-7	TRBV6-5	TGTGCCAGCAGTTATGGGGGGGGCAGCGAGCAGTACTTC	CASSYGGGSEQYF
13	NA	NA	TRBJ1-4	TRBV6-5	TGTGCCAGCGGTATGGACAGTTATGAAAAACTGTTTTTT	CASGMDSYEKLFF
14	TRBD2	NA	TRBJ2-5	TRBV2	TGTGCCAGCAGTAGGACTAGCGGGATGGAGACCCAGTACTTC	CASSRTSGMETQYF
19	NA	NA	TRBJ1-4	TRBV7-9	TGTGCCAGCAGCTTATTTGGGCGGGGCCGATTACCTATTAGTGAAAAACTGTTTTTT	CASSLFGRGRLPISEKLFF
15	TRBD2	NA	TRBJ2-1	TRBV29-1	TGCAGCGCCCTGTTGACTAGCGCCTACTTCAATGAGCAGTTCTTC	CSALLTSAYFNEQFF
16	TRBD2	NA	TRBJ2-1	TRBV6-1	TGTGCCAGCAGTGACCAGACTAGCGGTTTCCCGAATGAGCAGTTCTTC	CASSDQTSGFPNEQFF
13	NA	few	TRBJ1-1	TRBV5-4	TGTGCCAGCAGCTTGGCAGGTGGGAGGGTCGCTTTCTTT	CASSLAGGRVAFF
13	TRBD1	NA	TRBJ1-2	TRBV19	TGTGCCAGCCGGGACAGGGTAGGGGGTGGCTACACCTTC	CASRDRVGGGYTF
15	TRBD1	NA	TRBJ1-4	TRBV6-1	TGTGCCAGCAGTGATTTGACAGGGAGCGGTGAAAAACTGTTTTTT	CASSDLTGSGEKLFF
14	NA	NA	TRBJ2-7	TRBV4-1	TGCGCCAGCAGCAAAGGACTGGTATCCTACGAGCAGTACTTC	CASSKGLVSYEQYF
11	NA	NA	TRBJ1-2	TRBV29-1	TGCAGCGTTAGGAGAGACTATGGCTACACCTTC	CSVRRDYGYTF
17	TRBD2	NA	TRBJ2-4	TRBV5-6	TGTGCCAGCAGCACACCGGGACTACCTGTAGCCAAAAACATTCAGTACTTC	CASSTPGLPVAKNIQYF
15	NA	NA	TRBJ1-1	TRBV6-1	TGTGCCAGCAGTGAGGGGCAGGGGATGAACACTGAAGCTTTCTTT	CASSEGQGMNTEAFF